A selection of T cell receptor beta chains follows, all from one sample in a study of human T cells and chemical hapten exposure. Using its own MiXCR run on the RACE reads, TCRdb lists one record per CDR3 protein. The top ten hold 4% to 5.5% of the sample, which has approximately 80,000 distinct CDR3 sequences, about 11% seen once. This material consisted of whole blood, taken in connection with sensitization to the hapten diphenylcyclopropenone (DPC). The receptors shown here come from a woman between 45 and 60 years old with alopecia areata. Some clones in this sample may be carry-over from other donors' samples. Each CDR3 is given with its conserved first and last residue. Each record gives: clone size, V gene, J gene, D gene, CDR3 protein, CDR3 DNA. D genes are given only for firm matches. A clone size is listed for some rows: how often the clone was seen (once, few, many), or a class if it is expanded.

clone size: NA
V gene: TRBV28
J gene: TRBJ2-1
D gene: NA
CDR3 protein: CASSSTGRGEQFF
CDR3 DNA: TGTGCCAGCAGTTCCACAGGGAGGGGCGAGCAGTTCTTC

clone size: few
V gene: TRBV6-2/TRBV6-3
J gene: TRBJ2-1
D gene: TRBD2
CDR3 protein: CASSYSFRALGLATPNNEQFF
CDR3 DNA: TGTGCCAGCAGTTACTCGTTCAGAGCCCTGGGACTAGCGACCCCTAACAATGAGCAGTTCTTC

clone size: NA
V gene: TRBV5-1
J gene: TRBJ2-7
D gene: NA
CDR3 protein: CASSLESYEQYF
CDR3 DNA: TGCGCCAGCAGCTTGGAGTCCTACGAGCAGTACTTC

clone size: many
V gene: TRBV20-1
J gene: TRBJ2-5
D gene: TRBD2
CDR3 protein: CSAFRAGVQETQYF
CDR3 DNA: TGCAGTGCTTTCCGAGCGGGGGTCCAAGAGACCCAGTACTTC

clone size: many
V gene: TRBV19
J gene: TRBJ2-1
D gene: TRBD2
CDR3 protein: CASSIDGGLAGDNEQFF
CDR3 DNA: TGTGCCAGTAGTATAGATGGAGGGTTAGCGGGAGACAATGAGCAGTTCTTC

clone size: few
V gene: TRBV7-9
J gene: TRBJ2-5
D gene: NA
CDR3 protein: CASSLIAVQETQYF
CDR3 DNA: TGTGCCAGCAGCCTAATAGCTGTCCAAGAGACCCAGTACTTC

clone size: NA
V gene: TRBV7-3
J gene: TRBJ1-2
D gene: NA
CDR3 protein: CASSPGPSANYGYTF
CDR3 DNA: TGTGCCAGCAGCCCGGGTCCTTCAGCTAACTATGGCTACACCTTC

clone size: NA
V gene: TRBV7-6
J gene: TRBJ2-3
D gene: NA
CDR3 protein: CASSLSRVDTQYF
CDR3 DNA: TGTGCCAGCAGCTTATCCAGGGTAGATACGCAGTATTTT

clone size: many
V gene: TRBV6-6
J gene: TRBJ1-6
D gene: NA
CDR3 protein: CASSYDRDTNSPLHF
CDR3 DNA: TGTGCCAGCAGCTACGACCGGGACACCAATTCACCCCTCCACTTT

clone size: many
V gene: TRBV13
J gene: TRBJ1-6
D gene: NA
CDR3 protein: CASSSDRNSPLHF
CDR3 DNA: TGTGCCAGCAGCTCAGACCGTAATTCACCCCTCCACTTT

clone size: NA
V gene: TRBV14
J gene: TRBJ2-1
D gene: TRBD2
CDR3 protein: CASSQEGGRIYNEQFF
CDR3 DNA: TGTGCCAGCAGTCAAGAGGGCGGGAGAATCTACAATGAGCAGTTCTTC

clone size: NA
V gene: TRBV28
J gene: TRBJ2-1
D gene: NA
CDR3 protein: CASSKFHEQFF
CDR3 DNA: TGTGCCAGCTCAAAGTTTCATGAGCAGTTCTTC